This TCR beta chain is drawn from a study of control samples from healthy donors and cancer patients. Here immunoSEQ multiplex PCR was the method, and the copy in TCRdb shows in-frame clones only, minus some. The sample shows approximately 160,000 clones, 90% to 95% of them seen only once. Germline assignment: CDR1 SGDLS and CDR2 YYNGEE. CDR3 length: 14 amino acids. Trimming took 2 bases from V and 5 from J, leaving 13 bases between them. Sequenced material: blood. The V call is TRBV9, the J call TRBJ1-1; D might be TRBD1 (5 bases). This TCR was sampled from a woman aged 18-29 years in good health. CDR3 amino acids: CASSVEGARTEAFF. DNA of the CDR3: TGTGCCAGCAGCGTTGAAGGGGCGCGTACTGAAGCTTTCTTT.